Listed below are T cell receptor beta chains from one sample, sequenced in a study of cytomegalovirus exposure and HLA in healthy donors. TCRdb keeps only in-frame clones here, not all; method: immunoSEQ multiplex PCR. Of 50,000 to 65,000 clones listed, roughly nine tenths are singletons. Sequencing was carried out using PBMCs. Receptor source: a young woman in good health and CMV-seropositive. CDR3s include the opening cysteine and the closing phenylalanine or tryptophan. Fields, in order: clone size, D gene, V gene, J gene, CDR3 protein, CDR3 DNA. The D gene is left open where the match is weak. Not every row has a clone size; where given, it reads once, few, many or a size class.

size: -
D: -
V: TRBV28
J: TRBJ1-2
CDR3: CASSFIRLSNYGYTF
DNA: TGTGCCAGCAGCTTTATCAGGTTGTCTAACTATGGCTACACCTTC

size: -
D: TRBD2
V: TRBV9
J: TRBJ2-1
CDR3: CASSIGGARYNEQFF
DNA: TGTGCCAGCAGTATCGGGGGGGCACGGTACAATGAGCAGTTCTTC

size: -
D: -
V: TRBV28
J: TRBJ1-5
CDR3: CASRLSNQPQHF
DNA: TGTGCCAGCAGACTCAGCAATCAGCCCCAGCATTTT

size: -
D: -
V: TRBV14
J: TRBJ2-5
CDR3: CARGIGSNRGGTETQYF
DNA: TGTGCCAGGGGTATCGGGTCAAACAGGGGGGGAACAGAGACCCAGTACTTC

size: once
D: -
V: TRBV7-2
J: TRBJ2-1
CDR3: CASSSTGTPGYEQFF
DNA: TGTGCCAGCAGCTCAACCGGGACTCCCGGGTATGAGCAGTTCTTC

size: -
D: -
V: TRBV18
J: TRBJ2-6
CDR3: CASSHQARAVAGANVLTF
DNA: TGTGCCAGCTCACACCAGGCCAGGGCGGTCGCTGGGGCCAACGTCCTGACTTTC

size: -
D: -
V: TRBV6-5
J: TRBJ2-2
CDR3: CASRRGGNVGELFF
DNA: TGTGCCAGTCGAAGGGGGGGGAACGTCGGGGAGCTGTTTTTT

size: -
D: -
V: TRBV6-6
J: TRBJ2-2
CDR3: CASRDSDRSRGLFF
DNA: TGTGCCAGCAGAGACTCTGACAGGTCTAGGGGGCTGTTTTTT

size: -
D: -
V: TRBV6-1
J: TRBJ1-5
CDR3: CASSEELGVGQPQHF
DNA: TGTGCCAGCAGTGAAGAGCTAGGGGTAGGTCAGCCCCAGCATTTT

size: once
D: -
V: TRBV19
J: TRBJ1-3
CDR3: CASSIGQSSGNTIYF
DNA: TGTGCCAGTAGTATTGGACAAAGCTCTGGAAACACCATATATTTT

size: -
D: -
V: TRBV7-2
J: TRBJ1-4
CDR3: CASSRRNGEKLFF
DNA: TGTGCCAGCAGCCGGAGGAACGGTGAAAAACTGTTTTTT

size: -
D: -
V: TRBV4-2
J: TRBJ1-1
CDR3: CASSQLQGRAFF
DNA: TGTGCCAGCAGCCAACTTCAGGGGAGAGCTTTCTTT

size: -
D: -
V: TRBV5-5
J: TRBJ2-7
CDR3: CASSPSGYEQYF
DNA: TGTGCCAGCAGCCCGTCGGGCTACGAGCAGTACTTC

size: -
D: -
V: TRBV4-1
J: TRBJ1-6
CDR3: CASSRSGENSPLHF
DNA: TGCGCCAGCAGCCGAAGCGGGGAAAATTCACCCCTCCACTTT

size: once
D: -
V: TRBV5-1
J: TRBJ2-5
CDR3: CASSLGMRQETQYF
DNA: TGCGCCAGCAGCTTGGGGATGCGGCAAGAGACCCAGTACTTC

size: once
D: TRBD1
V: TRBV7-6
J: TRBJ2-2
CDR3: CASSSPQGKDTGELFF
DNA: TGTGCCAGCAGCTCCCCACAGGGGAAAGACACCGGGGAGCTGTTTTTT

size: -
D: TRBD1
V: TRBV5-1
J: TRBJ2-7
CDR3: CASSPTGQRYEQYF
DNA: TGCGCCAGCAGCCCCACGGGACAGCGATACGAGCAGTACTTC

size: -
D: -
V: TRBV12-5
J: TRBJ2-3
CDR3: CASGLLSGSTDTQYF
DNA: TGTGCTAGTGGTCTGTTGAGCGGTAGCACAGATACGCAGTATTTT

size: -
D: -
V: TRBV27
J: TRBJ1-3
CDR3: CASSLEGAAGNTIYF
DNA: TGTGCCAGCAGTTTAGAAGGAGCAGCTGGAAACACCATATATTTT

size: -
D: TRBD2
V: TRBV19
J: TRBJ2-3
CDR3: CASSIGGGGALDTQYF
DNA: TGTGCCAGTAGTATAGGGGGCGGGGGGGCCTTAGATACGCAGTATTTT

size: -
D: -
V: TRBV6-1
J: TRBJ2-5
CDR3: CASSVQLSSGETQYF
DNA: TGTGCCAGCAGTGTACAGTTATCCTCGGGGGAGACCCAGTACTTC

size: -
D: -
V: TRBV28
J: TRBJ1-1
CDR3: CASSPPGHGAFF
DNA: TGTGCCAGCAGCCCGCCCGGACACGGAGCTTTCTTT

size: -
D: TRBD2
V: TRBV4-2
J: TRBJ2-1
CDR3: CASSQDQRGEYNEQFF
DNA: TGTGCCAGCAGCCAAGATCAGCGGGGGGAATACAATGAGCAGTTCTTC

size: -
D: -
V: TRBV18
J: TRBJ1-6
CDR3: CASSQDRVKRPLHF
DNA: TGTGCCAGCTCCCAAGACCGGGTTAAGAGGCCCCTCCACTTT

size: few
D: -
V: TRBV27
J: TRBJ1-1
CDR3: CASSSGTTNTEAFF
DNA: TGTGCCAGCAGTTCCGGGACAACGAACACTGAAGCTTTCTTT

size: once
D: -
V: TRBV13
J: TRBJ2-3
CDR3: CASTQGDSNTDTQYF
DNA: TGTGCCAGCACCCAGGGGGACTCTAACACAGATACGCAGTATTTT

size: -
D: -
V: TRBV9
J: TRBJ2-7
CDR3: CASSVGQGLDEQYF
DNA: TGTGCCAGCAGCGTAGGGCAGGGCTTGGACGAGCAGTACTTC

size: once
D: -
V: TRBV9
J: TRBJ1-1
CDR3: CASSTTGNTEAFF
DNA: TGTGCCAGCAGTACGACAGGGAACACTGAAGCTTTCTTT

size: -
D: -
V: TRBV19
J: TRBJ2-7
CDR3: CASSIADSSYEQYF
DNA: TGTGCCAGTAGTATAGCTGACAGTTCGTACGAGCAGTACTTC

size: -
D: TRBD2
V: TRBV11-1
J: TRBJ2-1
CDR3: CASSSGLAGNVREQFF
DNA: TGTGCCAGCAGCTCCGGACTAGCGGGGAATGTCCGGGAGCAGTTCTTC

size: -
D: TRBD1
V: TRBV5-5
J: TRBJ1-2
CDR3: CASSFNRGNGYTF
DNA: TGTGCCAGCAGCTTTAACAGGGGGAATGGCTACACCTTC

size: -
D: TRBD2
V: TRBV6-6
J: TRBJ2-1
CDR3: CASKRDGEQFF
DNA: TGTGCCAGCAAGCGGGACGGTGAGCAGTTCTTC

size: -
D: TRBD1
V: TRBV7-9
J: TRBJ2-7
CDR3: CASSLAGRGIEYEQYF
DNA: TGTGCCAGCAGCTTAGCTGGCAGGGGGATCGAGTACGAGCAGTACTTC

size: few
D: -
V: TRBV2
J: TRBJ1-5
CDR3: CASSDSHQPQHF
DNA: TGTGCCAGCAGTGACAGTCATCAGCCCCAGCATTTT

size: -
D: -
V: TRBV28
J: TRBJ1-4
CDR3: CASSFSGPRWGELFF
DNA: TGTGCCAGCAGTTTCTCCGGACCCCGCTGGGGGGAACTGTTTTTT

size: -
D: TRBD1
V: TRBV4-3
J: TRBJ1-6
CDR3: CASSQEGQGNSPLHF
DNA: TGCGCCAGCAGCCAAGAGGGACAGGGAAATTCACCCCTCCACTTT

size: -
D: -
V: TRBV11-1
J: TRBJ1-1
CDR3: CASSPEMNTEAFF
DNA: TGTGCCAGCAGCCCGGAGATGAACACTGAAGCTTTCTTT

size: once
D: -
V: TRBV28
J: TRBJ2-7
CDR3: CASTNWRNPYEQYF
DNA: TGTGCCAGCACCAATTGGAGGAACCCCTACGAGCAGTACTTC

size: -
D: -
V: TRBV10-3
J: TRBJ1-1
CDR3: CASRGGGMNTEAFF
DNA: TGTGCCAGCAGAGGGGGTGGAATGAACACTGAAGCTTTCTTT

size: -
D: -
V: TRBV10-3
J: TRBJ1-5
CDR3: CAISEGEGGPQHF
DNA: TGTGCCATCAGTGAGGGGGAGGGGGGACCCCAGCATTTT

size: -
D: TRBD2
V: TRBV7-2
J: TRBJ2-7
CDR3: CASSRTSGRYEQYF
DNA: TGTGCCAGCAGCCGGACTAGCGGGCGCTACGAGCAGTACTTC

size: -
D: -
V: TRBV27
J: TRBJ1-2
CDR3: CASSLSSVSNYGYTF
DNA: TGTGCCAGCAGTTTATCGTCCGTATCTAACTATGGCTACACCTTC

size: -
D: -
V: TRBV28
J: TRBJ2-7
CDR3: CASSSNSNPFIYEQYF
DNA: TGTGCCAGCAGTTCTAATTCCAATCCCTTCATCTACGAGCAGTACTTC

size: -
D: -
V: TRBV4-3
J: TRBJ1-2
CDR3: CASSQDRGGDSYGYTF
DNA: TGCGCCAGCAGCCAAGATCGAGGCGGGGATTCCTATGGCTACACCTTC

size: once
D: TRBD1
V: TRBV9
J: TRBJ2-2
CDR3: CASSVAGQANTGELFF
DNA: TGTGCCAGCAGCGTAGCTGGACAGGCCAACACCGGGGAGCTGTTTTTT

size: -
D: -
V: TRBV28
J: TRBJ1-2
CDR3: CASSLTQNYGYTF
DNA: TGTGCCAGCAGTCTCACACAAAACTATGGCTACACCTTC

size: few
D: TRBD1
V: TRBV28
J: TRBJ1-1
CDR3: CASGQGGTEAFF
DNA: TGTGCCAGCGGACAGGGGGGCACTGAAGCTTTCTTT

size: -
D: TRBD2
V: TRBV7-9
J: TRBJ2-5
CDR3: CASSLGLAGYKQETQYF
DNA: TGTGCCAGCAGCTTAGGACTAGCGGGGTATAAGCAAGAGACCCAGTACTTC

size: -
D: TRBD1
V: TRBV7-9
J: TRBJ1-2
CDR3: CASSPVRGGNYGYTF
DNA: TGTGCCAGCAGCCCCGTTCGAGGGGGCAACTATGGCTACACCTTC

size: -
D: -
V: TRBV28
J: TRBJ1-1
CDR3: CASNQGGSAFF
DNA: TGTGCCAGCAACCAAGGGGGTTCAGCTTTCTTT